What follows are 16 T cell receptor beta chains derived from one specimen sequenced in a study of T cell repertoires in cytomegalovirus infection. The antigens of these receptors remain unknown. TCRdb re-called the reads through MiXCR, storing one row per CDR3 protein. Of around 360,000 distinct CDR3 sequences in the sample, nearly 35% were seen once. This material consisted of cultured PBMCs, taken from culture after CMV antigen stimulation. The receptors were gathered from a human donor in good health (CMV status not recorded). Some clones in this sample may be carry-over from other donors' samples.

This sequence joins TRBV29-1 and TRBJ2-6; no definite D call. Looked up from germline, CDR1 is SQVTM and CDR2 is ANQGSEA. V shed 1 base and J shed 0 bases, with 7 bases lying between them. CDR3 length equals 15 residues. The CDR3 sequence: CSVEGGDSGANVLTF. Here the CDR3 DNA reads TGCAGCGTTGAAGGAGGAGACTCTGGGGCCAACGTCCTGACTTTC.

This clonotype was seen a handful of times. The V and J genes are TRBV27 and TRBJ2-3; 9 bases match TRBD1. Germline V gene sequence: CDR1 MNHEY, CDR2 SMNVEV (reference sequence). J lost 5 bases, V lost 4 bases, and 13 bases had no gene match. This CDR3 comprises 17 residues. This chain's CDR3 is CASSSRRPGQGKDTQYF. In DNA, the CDR3 is TGTGCCAGCAGTTCACGCCGACCGGGACAGGGTAAAGATACGCAGTATTTT.

The chain combines TRBV12-3 or TRBV12-4 with TRBJ2-3; the match to TRBD2 covers 10 bases. The CDR3 extends over 14 amino acids. After removal of 6 bases from V and 7 bases from J, the junction contained 7 bases not matched to a gene. CDR3 residues: CASRAAGGPNTQYF. Here the CDR3 DNA reads TGTGCCAGCAGAGCAGCGGGAGGGCCAAATACGCAGTATTTT.

The chain carries TRBV7-8 and TRBJ1-3; the match to TRBD1 covers 8 bases. The trim removed 2 bases at V and 3 bases at J, leaving 3 bases unmatched. Germline V lookup: CDR1 SGHVS, CDR2 FQNEAQ. The length of the CDR3 is 15 residues. The DNA for the CDR3 is TGTGCCAGCAGCTTAATCACAGGGGGTGGAAACACCATATATTTT. Translating gives CASSLITGGGNTIYF.

This clonotype was counted only a few times. CDR3 coding DNA: TGTGCCAGCAGCATTGTAATCGGAATGTCACTAGCGGGAGAAAGGTTCTACGAGCAGTACTTC. It is translated as CASSIVIGMSLAGERFYEQYF. This sequence joins TRBV5-4 and TRBJ2-7; 11 bases agree with TRBD2. CDR1 is SGHNT, CDR2 YYREEE, per germline (reference sequence). With V trimmed by 4 bases and J by 3 bases, 24 bases remained unmatched. The CDR3 loop spans 21 amino acids. The full variable domain, completed using reference TRBV5-4 and TRBJ2-7, is ETGVTQSPTHLIKTRGQQVTLRCSSQSGHNTVSWYQQALGQGPQFIFQYYREEENGRGNFPPRFSGLQFPNYSSELNVNALELDDSALYLCASSIVIGMSLAGERFYEQYFGPGTRLTVT.

The rearrangement uses TRBV12-3 or TRBV12-4 and TRBJ2-2; 7 positions agree with TRBD2. With 3 bases clipped from V and 1 base from J, the junction kept 2 bases outside the gene matches. The CDR3 totals 15 residues. The CDR3 DNA follows: TGTGCCAGCAGTTTCGGACTAGGGAACACCGGGGAGCTGTTTTTT. Translation: CASSFGLGNTGELFF.

The sample holds a few counts of this clonotype. The gene calls are TRBV25-1 and TRBJ2-1; 15 bases map to TRBD2. The V gene's germline CDR1 is MGHDK and CDR2 SYGVNS. The CDR3 covers 19 residues. Losses at the gene ends were 3 bases for V and 6 bases for J; bases not matched to a gene: 12. Here the CDR3 DNA reads TGTGCCAGCAGTGACCAAACGGGACTAGCGGGAGGCAGAGTCAATGAGCAGTTCTTC. Its protein product is CASSDQTGLAGGRVNEQFF.

The rearrangement joins TRBV7-9 to TRBJ2-7, with 9 bases lining up with TRBD2. The length of the CDR3 is 15 residues. V trimming: 3 bases; J trimming: 5 bases; junction bases outside the gene matches: 8. Germline V gene data show CDR1 as SEHNR and CDR2 as FQNEAQ (reference sequence). CDR3 in DNA: TGTGCCAGCAGCTTGCAAGCGGGAGGTCGTAACGAGCAGTACGTC. Encoded protein: CASSLQAGGRNEQYV.

This clonotype has only a few counts. The J gene is TRBJ1-1, the V gene TRBV7-8; perhaps TRBD1 as D (5 bases). The CDR3 contains 16 residues. Trimming removed 2 bases at V and 4 bases at J, with 17 bases between. Germline V lookup: CDR1 SGHVS, CDR2 FQNEAQ. The CDR3: CASSLLGPTRGTEAFF. Here the CDR3 DNA reads TGTGCCAGCAGCTTACTAGGACCCACGAGGGGCACTGAAGCTTTCTTT.

This clonotype was counted many times. V and J are TRBV7-8 and TRBJ2-3, with no clear D. The CDR3 consists of 16 residues. Trimming removed 6 bases from V and 0 bases from J, with 16 bases in between. Germline V gene lookup returns CDR1 SGHVS and CDR2 FQNEAQ. The chain's CDR3 is CASRVWADDSTDTQYF. DNA of the CDR3: TGTGCCAGCAGGGTTTGGGCGGATGATAGCACAGATACGCAGTATTTT. The variable domain in full, with the rest retrieved from reference TRBV7-8 and TRBJ2-3, is GAGVSQSPRYKVAKRGQDVALRCDPISGHVSLFWYQQALGQGPEFLTYFQNEAQLDKSGLPSDRFFAERPEGSVSTLKIQRTQQEDSAVYLCASRVWADDSTDTQYFGPGTRLTVL.

The chain links TRBV7-6 to TRBJ2-2; TRBD2 agrees at 12 bases. This CDR3 is 16 amino acids long. The trim removed 5 bases at V and 5 bases at J, leaving 6 bases unmatched. Germline V gene data show CDR1 as SGHVS and CDR2 as FNYEAQ. The CDR3 spells CASSTGLAGRTGELFF. In nucleotides, the CDR3 is TGTGCCAGCAGCACCGGACTAGCGGGACGGACCGGGGAGCTGTTTTTT. Full variable domain (missing parts from reference TRBV7-6 and TRBJ2-2): GAGVSQSPRYKVTKRGQDVALRCDPISGHVSLYWYRQALGQGPEFLTYFNYEAQQDKSGLPNDRFSAERPEGSISTLTIQRTEQRDSAMYRCASSTGLAGRTGELFFGEGSRLTVL.

The chain carries TRBV27 and TRBJ1-5; no definite D call. This CDR3 spans 17 amino acids. V lost 5 bases and J 3 bases, leaving 20 bases between the germline ends. From germline, CDR1 is MNHEY and CDR2 SMNVEV (reference sequence). The CDR3 loop reads CASSPLTISVLNQPQHF. The CDR3 DNA sequence: TGTGCCAGCAGTCCACTCACAATATCTGTTCTCAATCAGCCCCAGCATTTT.

The genes are TRBV20-1 and TRBJ2-3; tentative D call: TRBD2 (5 bases). Germline V CDR1 and CDR2: DFQATT, SNEGSKA (reference sequence). The V gene lost 6 bases and the J gene lost 1 base, with 11 bases spanning the gap. This CDR3 is built from 13 residues. Here the CDR3 reads CSAGRRGTDTQYF. The CDR3 DNA sequence: TGCAGTGCCGGACGGCGGGGCACAGATACGCAGTATTTT.

This clonotype showed up just once. The chain employs TRBV28 and TRBJ2-3; 7 nucleotides match TRBD1. Germline V CDR1 and CDR2: MDHEN, SYDVKM. V shed 6 bases, J shed 4 bases, and the junction held 4 bases outside the gene matches. This CDR3 spans 13 amino acids. Written as DNA, the CDR3 is TGTGCCAGCAGACCTACAGGGGCAGATACGCAGTATTTT. This encodes CASRPTGADTQYF.

The chain joins TRBV19 to TRBJ1-1; TRBD1 agrees at 8 bases. The CDR3 loop spans 14 amino acids. Per germline, CDR1 LNHDA and CDR2 SQIVND (reference sequence). V shed 3 bases, J shed 1 base, and the junction held 1 base outside the gene matches. The CDR3 region is CASSIGQGNTEAFF. CDR3 coding DNA: TGTGCCAGTAGTATCGGACAGGGGAACACTGAAGCTTTCTTT.

This clonotype was counted between two and nine times. V is TRBV6-2 or TRBV6-3 and J is TRBJ2-7; TRBD2 aligns across 7 bases. In germline, CDR1 is MNHEY, CDR2 SVGEGT. Trimming cost V 2 bases and J 6 bases; bases outside gene matches: 4. The CDR3 is 13 amino acids. In DNA, the CDR3 is TGTGCCAGCAGTTACGGGACTACGACCGAGCAGTACGTC. This translates into CASSYGTTTEQYV.